Sequencing of this TCR beta chain was carried out in a study of T cells after yellow fever vaccination. TCRdb called the 5' RACE reads again in MiXCR, with one record for every CDR3 protein. The top ten hold roughly 17% of the sample, which has under 700,000 distinct CDR3 sequences, less than 20% seen once. The CDR3 consists of 11 residues. Germline V lookup: CDR1 GTSNPN, CDR2 SVGIG (reference sequence). Trimming shortened V by 4 bases and J by 2 bases, and 6 bases separated the two germline ends. Sequenced here: PBMCs, sampled around 5 days after the first yellow fever vaccination. This TCR came from a man aged 18 to 30 who received the YFV17D yellow fever vaccine. The chain couples TRBV30 to TRBJ2-7; D may be TRBD1 (5 bases). The CDR3, as DNA: TGTGCCTGGACGACAGCCTACGAGCAGTACTTC. It specifies CAWTTAYEQYF.